The rows below give T cell receptor beta chains drawn from one sample of a study of tumor-infiltrating lymphocytes in primary liver carcinoma. TCRdb re-called the multiplex PCR reads with MiXCR, one entry per CDR3 protein. The table has 250,000 to 400,000 distinct CDR3 sequences, more than 55% seen once. The sequenced material came from peripheral blood. All receptors derive from a man aged 35 to 55 with primary liver carcinoma and hepatitis B virus infection. CDR3s leave out the opening cysteine and the closing phenylalanine or tryptophan.

v_gene,j_gene,CDR3aa
TRBV7-2,TRBJ2-7,ASSPGGLTTYEQY
TRBV5-5,TRBJ2-1,TSSLGQLSYNEQF
TRBV10-2,TRBJ1-2,ASSGIVNYGYT
TRBV6-1,TRBJ2-1,ATSLRLAEQF
TRBV29-1,TRBJ2-2,SVGSRGTGELF
TRBV10-1,TRBJ2-5,ASSELAGVVGQETQY
TRBV5-4,TRBJ2-7,ASSLRGILAYEQY
TRBV4-3,TRBJ2-3,ASSQDWAHFTDTQY
TRBV6-2/TRBV6-3,TRBJ2-1,ASSYSIWVSEQF
TRBV5-1,TRBJ2-4,ASSSDKHGRIQY
TRBV5-6,TRBJ2-7,ASTTAGGSYEQY
TRBV11-1,TRBJ2-1,ASSLEVAGGSDEQF
TRBV6-6,TRBJ2-1,ASSYPSGGGLYNEQF
TRBV28,TRBJ1-4,ASTIRGKPF
TRBV5-1,TRBJ2-6,ASNSAGSGANVLT
TRBV6-5,TRBJ2-7,ASTGLKGNSYEQY
TRBV6-5,TRBJ1-4,ASSNDRGREKLF
TRBV29-1,TRBJ1-1,SAAGTVHTEAF
TRBV6-6,TRBJ1-1,ASSRDRGAALKWEAF
TRBV29-1,TRBJ2-1,SVVYGVQF
TRBV11-1,TRBJ2-3,ASNLTGGEDTQY
TRBV28,TRBJ1-4,ASTPPGVGEEKLF
TRBV28,TRBJ2-7,ASSGRLASSYEEY
TRBV18,TRBJ1-1,ASSSMDRGTEAF
TRBV7-9,TRBJ2-6,ASSFVGTDYSGANVLT
TRBV4-3,TRBJ1-5,ASSQEAGQGNQPQH
TRBV28,TRBJ1-4,ASSPGGANGKLF
TRBV6-1,TRBJ2-7,ASSVRTGDPVDEQY
TRBV29-1,TRBJ2-7,SVLRDRIYEQY
TRBV5-4,TRBJ2-3,ASPEGTSGTSTDTQY
TRBV6-5,TRBJ2-1,ASIRTSGRGWEQF
TRBV11-2,TRBJ1-1,ASGPGVSEAF
TRBV28,TRBJ1-5,ASMLSGGGNQPQH
TRBV9,TRBJ2-1,TSTPSGAGGPNEQF
TRBV6-1,TRBJ2-1,ASSRTSGPTTYNEQF
TRBV11-2,TRBJ2-1,ASSLVGSRNSEQF
TRBV4-1,TRBJ2-5,ASSLRASGETQY
TRBV6-2/TRBV6-3,TRBJ2-7,ASSYGTFYEQY
TRBV11-2,TRBJ1-4,ASSLGAGEKLF
TRBV21-1,TRBJ2-1,ASSRPDRGYNEQF
TRBV11-1,TRBJ2-7,ASTKGYEQC
TRBV4-1,TRBJ2-3,ASSQEGTRIADTQY
TRBV6-5,TRBJ2-3,ASSGVRGPDKTQY
TRBV29-1,TRBJ2-7,STRQGGTYEQY
TRBV11-3,TRBJ2-2,ASSPGLTGTPGELF